A selection of T cell receptor beta chains follows, all from one sample in a study of T cells in Graves' hyperthyroidism and ophthalmopathy. TCRdb reprocessed the multiplex PCR reads with MiXCR, giving one entry per CDR3 protein. In the table there are fewer than 600,000 distinct CDR3 sequences, 14% of which are singletons. Source material: blood. These receptors all come from a woman in her 40s with Graves' hyperthyroidism. Each CDR3 is given with its conserved first and last residue. Fields, in order: V gene, clone size, CDR3 protein. The size entry is marked missing in some rows and otherwise reads once, few, many or a size class.

TRBV10-3,.,CAINGDRVNTGELFF
TRBV7-2,.,CTSSLGASGAYNEQFF
TRBV30,many,CAWSVKSPLHF
TRBV30,many,CAWSDSHSTYEQYF
TRBV28,many,CASSLLLADNEQFF
TRBV6-1,.,CASRPTGDSYEQYF
TRBV27,many,CASSQRDRGVYEQYF
TRBV29-1,.,CSVEGRFYGYTF
TRBV2,many,CASSDGSSGANVLTF
TRBV6-1,few,CASFEGASYNSPLHF
TRBV7-9,few,CASSPGQKGEKLFF
TRBV11-2,many,CATGALYGYTF
TRBV6-1,.,CASSKHRQVRDQPQHF
TRBV28,many,CASSFAGRTGGYQPQHF
TRBV28,.,CASADPTNEQFF
TRBV5-6,few,CASSLAANTEAFF
TRBV20-1,.,CSAIRGTGANVLTF
TRBV5-1,.,CAGGSGTGVADTQYF
TRBV20-1,.,CSARGTREEQFF
TRBV4-1,.,CASSQEGQLAGANVLTF
TRBV30,many,CAWSVGSPLHF
TRBV20-1,.,CSAWDRSSYEQYF
TRBV19,few,CASTLTGGGLKSSYNEQFF
TRBV6-1,many,CASRTGTSGRGADTQYF
TRBV7-9,.,CASSLNYRDYGYTF
TRBV7-2,few,CASSPLGQGSFDEQFF
TRBV24-1,.,CATSDPGGYNEQFF
TRBV6-2/TRBV6-3,.,CASSNGQANEQFF
TRBV24-1,.,CATSDLRDREADTQYF
TRBV10-3,few,CATSEALAVNTGELFF
TRBV6-1,few,CASRFLGTAETQYF
TRBV18,few,CASSPVGTGNTEAFF
TRBV28,many,CASNLGPNTGELFF
TRBV12-3/TRBV12-4,many,CASSLGGALIGGANVLTF
TRBV5-1,.,CASSLGDRWTEAFF
TRBV11-2,many,CASSSALRAPNTEAFF
TRBV3-1,many,CASSPDRVPYEQYF
TRBV29-1,.,CSVEAGGIGKNIQYF
TRBV12-3/TRBV12-4,many,CASSSRTEQYF
TRBV12-5,.,CASGPVYGYTF
TRBV7-9,many,CASSRRLAEDTQYF
TRBV30,many,CAWSGTGSGNEKLFF
TRBV27,many,CASSLSGGDSRKGEQFF
TRBV20-1,many,CSARDQVAGQETQYF
TRBV4-1,.,CASSQRTDEYEQYF
TRBV2,.,CASSEEGAGGIDTQYF
TRBV29-1,few,CSVEDRYYEQYF
TRBV2,many,CASSMRGQGEAFF
TRBV28,many,CASRPRGGAGREQYF
TRBV20-1,.,CSVEVRTDTQYF
TRBV10-3,few,CAISRGQGLYEQYF
TRBV20-1,many,CSANRPGGKVTQYF
TRBV2,.,CASRPEADTQYF
TRBV6-1,many,CASSYRTGELFF
TRBV20-1,many,CSASPPGGEETQYF